This T cell receptor (beta chain) was sequenced for a study of blood T cell repertoires in COVID-19. This table comes from immunoSEQ multiplex PCR, and its TCRdb copy is limited to in-frame clones, with some not included. The sample carries 400,000 or so clones, less than 95% recorded once. The CDR3 has 14 amino acids. With 2 bases clipped from V and 3 bases from J, the junction kept 0 bases outside the gene matches. Germline V lookup: CDR1 ENHRY, CDR2 SYGVKD. The receptor was isolated from a man between 18 and 29 years old who had recovered from COVID-19. The material sequenced was PBMCs or T cells enriched from blood (not recorded which). This chain links TRBV10-3 with TRBJ1-3, with 8 bases fitting TRBD1. CDR3 loop: CAISEDRGGNTIYF. CDR3 nucleotide sequence: TGTGCCATCAGTGAGGACAGGGGTGGAAACACCATATATTTT.